Listed here is a single TCR beta chain. The antigen is not known. Trimming removed 4 bases from V and 5 bases from J, with 20 bases in between. Per the germline V gene, CDR1 is LGHNA and CDR2 is YNFKEQ. The CDR3 is made up of 16 amino acids. These data originate in a study of blood T cells in healthy people across ages. For the study at large: Researchers report that template switching captured about one barcoded beta molecule per two T cells. The study, taken as a whole, reports: Conclusively comparing naive with antigen-experienced cells was impossible with unsorted PBMCs.

Primers used in a second PCR of roughly 7 to 12 cycles were a sample-barcoded 5' primer and a J-beta primer mix. Each cDNA molecule was tagged by a template-switch adaptor with 12 random nucleotides. TCRdb reanalysed the 5' RACE reads using MiXCR and keeps one entry per CDR3 protein. The profile shows 850,000 to 1,100,000 distinct CDR3 sequences, around two fifths of them singletons. RNA extraction gave at least 5.5 micrograms of total RNA per sample. Sequenced: blood. The sequence derives from a man younger than 30 in good health. This chain links TRBV4-2 with TRBJ1-1; D may be TRBD1 (6 bases). The CDR3 reads CASSPKTGATETEAFF. The CDR3 DNA is TGTGCCAGCAGCCCGAAGACAGGAGCTACTGAAACTGAAGCTTTCTTT.